These T cell receptor beta chains were read from a single sample in a study of blood T cell repertoires in COVID-19. The table came from immunoSEQ multiplex PCR; TCRdb's copy has only in-frame clones and leaves some out. The sample lists approximately 260,000 clones; roughly nine tenths were seen once. What was sequenced was PBMCs or T cells enriched from blood (not recorded which). The receptors originated from a woman aged 25-40 years with acute COVID-19. CDR3s include the opening cysteine and the closing phenylalanine or tryptophan. A D gene is named only where the DNA matches it firmly.

V: TRBV9; D: NA; CDR3: CASSVTQWEGSYSPLHF
V: TRBV19; D: TRBD2; CDR3: CASSLRLAGGMGELFF
V: TRBV7-2; D: NA; CDR3: CASSPGAGGVAGNTIYF
V: TRBV2; D: NA; CDR3: CASKPTAATQYF
V: TRBV7-2; D: TRBD1; CDR3: CASSLGTGGKLFF
V: TRBV19; D: NA; CDR3: CASSNFVGGETQYF
V: TRBV10-2; D: NA; CDR3: CASKGWGDTEAFF
V: TRBV2; D: NA; CDR3: CASSGLLVYEQYF
V: TRBV27; D: TRBD2; CDR3: CASSSGGLAGDTQYF
V: TRBV5-4; D: TRBD1; CDR3: CASSDRGAGELFF
V: TRBV14; D: TRBD2; CDR3: CASSQRLAGYSTDTQYF
V: TRBV23-1; D: TRBD1; CDR3: CASDVDRISSYEQYF
V: TRBV20-1; D: TRBD1; CDR3: CSASQGDQPQHF
V: TRBV4-1; D: TRBD1; CDR3: CASGEGQGAEKLFF
V: TRBV11-2; D: NA; CDR3: CASSDLTGVFEQFF
V: TRBV28; D: TRBD1; CDR3: CASSLFSGTGYGYTF
V: TRBV3-1/TRBV3-2; D: TRBD1; CDR3: CASSRAGQGALVEQYF
V: TRBV4-3; D: TRBD1; CDR3: CASSQGTGSRTNEQFF
V: TRBV7-9; D: NA; CDR3: CASSLAGGGNSPLHF
V: TRBV15; D: NA; CDR3: CATRLTGGLFSGNTIYF
V: TRBV28; D: NA; CDR3: CASSLLGGGGYTF
V: TRBV2; D: TRBD1; CDR3: CASIGGGGYTF
V: TRBV5-4; D: NA; CDR3: CASSRPGTSTDTQYF
V: TRBV9; D: NA; CDR3: CASSVDDTPRPVQNTEAFF